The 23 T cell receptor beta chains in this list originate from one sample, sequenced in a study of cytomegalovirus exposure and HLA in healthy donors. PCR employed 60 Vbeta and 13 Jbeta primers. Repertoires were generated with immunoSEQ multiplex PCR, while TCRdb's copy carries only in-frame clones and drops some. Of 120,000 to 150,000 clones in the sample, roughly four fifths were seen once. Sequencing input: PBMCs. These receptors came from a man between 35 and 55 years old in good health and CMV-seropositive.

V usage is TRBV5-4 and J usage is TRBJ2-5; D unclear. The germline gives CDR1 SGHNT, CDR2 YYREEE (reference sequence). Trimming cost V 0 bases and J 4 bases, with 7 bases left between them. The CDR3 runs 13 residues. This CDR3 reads CASSLVPRETQYF. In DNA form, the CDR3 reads TGTGCCAGCAGCTTGGTTCCGAGAGAGACCCAGTACTTC.

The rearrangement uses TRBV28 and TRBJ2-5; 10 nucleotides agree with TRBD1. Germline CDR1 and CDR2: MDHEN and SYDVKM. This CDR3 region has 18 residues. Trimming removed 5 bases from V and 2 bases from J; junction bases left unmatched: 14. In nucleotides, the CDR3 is TGTGCCAGCAGTCGCGGACAGGGGGATCACGGGTATCAAGAGACCCAGTACTTC. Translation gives CASSRGQGDHGYQETQYF.

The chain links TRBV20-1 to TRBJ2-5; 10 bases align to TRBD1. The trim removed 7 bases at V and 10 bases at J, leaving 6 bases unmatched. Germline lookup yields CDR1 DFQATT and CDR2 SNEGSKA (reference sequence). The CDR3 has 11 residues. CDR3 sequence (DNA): TGCAGTGTCCAGGACAGGGGGGGCCAGTACTTC. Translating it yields CSVQDRGGQYF.

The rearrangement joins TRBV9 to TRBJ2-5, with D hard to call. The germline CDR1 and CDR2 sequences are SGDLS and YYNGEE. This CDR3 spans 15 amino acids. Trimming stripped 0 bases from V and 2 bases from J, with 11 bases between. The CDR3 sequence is CASSVGSQTQETQYF. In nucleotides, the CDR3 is TGTGCCAGCAGCGTAGGGTCACAAACACAAGAGACCCAGTACTTC.

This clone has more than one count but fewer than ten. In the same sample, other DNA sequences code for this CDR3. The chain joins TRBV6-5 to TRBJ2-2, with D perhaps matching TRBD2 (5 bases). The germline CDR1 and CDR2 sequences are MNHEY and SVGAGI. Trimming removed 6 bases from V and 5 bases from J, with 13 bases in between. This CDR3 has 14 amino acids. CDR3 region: CASRGLAGTGELFF. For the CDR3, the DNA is TGTGCCAGCAGAGGGCTAGCAGGAACCGGGGAGCTGTTTTTT.

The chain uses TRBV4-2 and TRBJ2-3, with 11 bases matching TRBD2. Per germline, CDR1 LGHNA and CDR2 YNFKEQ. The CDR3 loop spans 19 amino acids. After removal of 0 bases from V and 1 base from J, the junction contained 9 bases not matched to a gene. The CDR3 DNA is TGTGCCAGCAGCCAAGATAATAGCGGGACTAGCGGACGCACAGATACGCAGTATTTT. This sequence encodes CASSQDNSGTSGRTDTQYF.

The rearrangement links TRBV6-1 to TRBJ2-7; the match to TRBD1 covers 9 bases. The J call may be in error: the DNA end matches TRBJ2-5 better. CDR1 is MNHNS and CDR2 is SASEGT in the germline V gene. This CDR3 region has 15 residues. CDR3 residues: CASSDQGTGKETQYF. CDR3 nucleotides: TGTGCCAGCAGCGACCAGGGGACAGGGAAAGAGACCCAGTACTTC.

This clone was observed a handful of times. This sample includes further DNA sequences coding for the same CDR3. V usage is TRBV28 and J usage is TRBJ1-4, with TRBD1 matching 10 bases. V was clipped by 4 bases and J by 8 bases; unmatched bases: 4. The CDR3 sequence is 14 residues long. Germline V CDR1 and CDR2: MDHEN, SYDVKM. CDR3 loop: CASSSGQGREKLFF. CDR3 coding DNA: TGTGCCAGCAGTTCGGGACAGGGGAGGGAAAAACTGTTTTTT.

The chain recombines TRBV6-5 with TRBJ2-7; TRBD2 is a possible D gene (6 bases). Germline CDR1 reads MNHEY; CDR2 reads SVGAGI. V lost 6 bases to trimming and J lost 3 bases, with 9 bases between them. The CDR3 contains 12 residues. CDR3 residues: CASSSGVYEQYF. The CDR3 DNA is TGTGCCAGCAGCTCGGGAGTCTACGAGCAGTACTTC.

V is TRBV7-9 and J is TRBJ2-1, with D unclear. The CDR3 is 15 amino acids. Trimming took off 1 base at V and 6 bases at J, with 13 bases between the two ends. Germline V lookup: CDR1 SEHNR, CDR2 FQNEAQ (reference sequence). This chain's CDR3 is CASSLDPARLNEQFF. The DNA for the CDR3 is TGTGCCAGCAGCTTAGACCCAGCGAGGCTCAATGAGCAGTTCTTC.

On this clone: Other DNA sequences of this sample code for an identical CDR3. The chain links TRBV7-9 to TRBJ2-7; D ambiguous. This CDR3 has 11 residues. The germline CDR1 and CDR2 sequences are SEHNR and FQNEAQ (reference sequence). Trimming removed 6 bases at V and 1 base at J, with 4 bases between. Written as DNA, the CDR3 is TGTGCCAGCAGTCTGTCCTACGAGCAGTACTTC. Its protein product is CASSLSYEQYF.

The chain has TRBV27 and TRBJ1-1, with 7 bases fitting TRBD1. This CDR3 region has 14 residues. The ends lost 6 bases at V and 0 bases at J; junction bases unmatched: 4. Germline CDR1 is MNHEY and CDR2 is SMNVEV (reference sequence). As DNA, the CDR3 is TGTGCCAGCAGCCCGGGACAGATGAACACTGAAGCTTTCTTT. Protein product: CASSPGQMNTEAFF.

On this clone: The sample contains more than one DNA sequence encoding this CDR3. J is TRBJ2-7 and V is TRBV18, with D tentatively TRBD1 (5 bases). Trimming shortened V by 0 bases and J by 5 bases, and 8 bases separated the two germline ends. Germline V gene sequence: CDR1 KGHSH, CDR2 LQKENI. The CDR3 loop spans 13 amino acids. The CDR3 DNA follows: TGTGCCAGCTCACCACCAGGGGTCGACGAGCAGTACTTC. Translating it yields CASSPPGVDEQYF.

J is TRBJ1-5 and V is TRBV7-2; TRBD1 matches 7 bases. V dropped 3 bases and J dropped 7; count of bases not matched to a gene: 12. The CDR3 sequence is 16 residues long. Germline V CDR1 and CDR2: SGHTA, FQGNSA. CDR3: CASSFRGGAGGQPQHF. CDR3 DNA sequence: TGTGCCAGCAGCTTTCGAGGGGGCGCGGGGGGGCAGCCCCAGCATTTT. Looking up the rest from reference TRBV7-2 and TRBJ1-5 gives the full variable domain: GAGVSQSPSNKVTEKGKDVELRCDPISGHTALYWYRQSLGQGLEFLIYFQGNSAPDKSGLPSDRFSAERTGGSVSTLTIQRTQQEDSAVYLCASSFRGGAGGQPQHFGDGTRLSIL.

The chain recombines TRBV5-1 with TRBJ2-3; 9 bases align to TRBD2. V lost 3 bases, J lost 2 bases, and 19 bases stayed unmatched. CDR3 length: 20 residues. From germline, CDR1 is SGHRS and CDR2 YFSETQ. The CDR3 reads CASSSRVAGVLGGFTDTQYF. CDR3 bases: TGCGCCAGCAGCTCCCGGGTAGCGGGAGTGTTAGGGGGTTTCACAGATACGCAGTATTTT.

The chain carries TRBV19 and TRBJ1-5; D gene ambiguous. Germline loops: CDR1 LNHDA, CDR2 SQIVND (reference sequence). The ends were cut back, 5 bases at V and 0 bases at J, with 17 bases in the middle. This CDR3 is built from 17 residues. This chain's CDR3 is CASSPGSGPISNQPQHF. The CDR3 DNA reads TGTGCCAGTAGTCCCGGGAGCGGACCGATTAGCAATCAGCCCCAGCATTTT.

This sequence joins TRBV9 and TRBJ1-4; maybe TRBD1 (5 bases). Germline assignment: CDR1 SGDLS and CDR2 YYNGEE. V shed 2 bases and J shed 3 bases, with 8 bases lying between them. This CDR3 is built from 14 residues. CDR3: CASSVGGANEKLFF. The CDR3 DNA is TGTGCCAGCAGCGTCGGGGGGGCTAATGAAAAACTGTTTTTT.

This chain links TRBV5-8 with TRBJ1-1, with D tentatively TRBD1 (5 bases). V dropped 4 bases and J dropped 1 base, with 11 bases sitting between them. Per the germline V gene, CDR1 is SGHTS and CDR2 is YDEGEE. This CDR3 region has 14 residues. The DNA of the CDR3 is TGTGCCAGCAGCACGGGACTTTGGAACACTGAAGCTTTCTTT. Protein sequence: CASSTGLWNTEAFF.

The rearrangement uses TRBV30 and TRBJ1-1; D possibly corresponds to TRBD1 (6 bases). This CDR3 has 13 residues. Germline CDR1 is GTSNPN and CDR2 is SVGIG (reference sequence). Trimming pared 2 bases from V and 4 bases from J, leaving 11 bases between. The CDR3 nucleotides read TGTGCCTGGAGTAGAGGGGGTAGCACTGAAGCTTTCTTT. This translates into CAWSRGGSTEAFF.

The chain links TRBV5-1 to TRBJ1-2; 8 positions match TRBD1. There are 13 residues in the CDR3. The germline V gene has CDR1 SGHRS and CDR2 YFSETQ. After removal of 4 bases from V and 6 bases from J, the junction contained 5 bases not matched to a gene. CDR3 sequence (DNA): TGCGCCAGCAGCACAGGACAGGGTGATGGCTACACCTTC. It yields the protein CASSTGQGDGYTF. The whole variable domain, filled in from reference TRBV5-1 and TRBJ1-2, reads KAGVTQTPRYLIKTRGQQVTLSCSPISGHRSVSWYQQTPGQGLQFLFEYFSETQRNKGNFPGRFSGRQFSNSRSEMNVSTLELGDSALYLCASSTGQGDGYTFGSGTRLTVV.

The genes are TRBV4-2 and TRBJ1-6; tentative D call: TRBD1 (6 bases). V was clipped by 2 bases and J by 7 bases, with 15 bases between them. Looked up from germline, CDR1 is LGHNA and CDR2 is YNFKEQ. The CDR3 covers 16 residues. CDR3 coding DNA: TGTGCCAGCAGCCAATCCGGGACAAGGCAAAATTCACCCCTCCACTTT. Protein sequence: CASSQSGTRQNSPLHF.

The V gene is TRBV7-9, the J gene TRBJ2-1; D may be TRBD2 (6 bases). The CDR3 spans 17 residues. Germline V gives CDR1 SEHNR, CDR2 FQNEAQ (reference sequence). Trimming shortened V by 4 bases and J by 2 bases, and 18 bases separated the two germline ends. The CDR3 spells CASSSAPGTLTYNEQFF. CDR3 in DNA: TGTGCCAGCAGCTCCGCTCCCGGGACTCTCACCTACAATGAGCAGTTCTTC.

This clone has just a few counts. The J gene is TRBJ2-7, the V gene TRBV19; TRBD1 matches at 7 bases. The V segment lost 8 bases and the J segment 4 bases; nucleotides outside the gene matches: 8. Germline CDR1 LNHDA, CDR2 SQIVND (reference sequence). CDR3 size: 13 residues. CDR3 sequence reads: CASQKGATYEQYF. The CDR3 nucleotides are TGTGCCAGTCAGAAGGGGGCGACGTACGAGCAGTACTTC.